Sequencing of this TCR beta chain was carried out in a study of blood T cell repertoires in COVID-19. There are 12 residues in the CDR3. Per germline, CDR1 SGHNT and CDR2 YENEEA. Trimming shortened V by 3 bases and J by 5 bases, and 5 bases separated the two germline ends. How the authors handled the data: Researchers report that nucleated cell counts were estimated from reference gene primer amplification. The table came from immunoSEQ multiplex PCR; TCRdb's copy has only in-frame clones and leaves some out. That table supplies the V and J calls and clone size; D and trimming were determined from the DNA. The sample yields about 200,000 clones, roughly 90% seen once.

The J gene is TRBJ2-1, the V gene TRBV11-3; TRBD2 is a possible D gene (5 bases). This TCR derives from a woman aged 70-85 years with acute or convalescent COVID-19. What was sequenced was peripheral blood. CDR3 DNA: TGTGCCAGCAGCTTCGGGGACAATGAGCAGTTCTTC. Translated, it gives CASSFGDNEQFF.